This is a list of T cell receptor beta chains from one sample in a study of human T cells and chemical hapten exposure. TCRdb used MiXCR to reprocess the RACE reads, holding one entry per CDR3 protein. The table has 79,000 or so distinct CDR3 sequences, about 32% seen once; the top ten hold about 8.9%. The material was whole blood, obtained in connection with sensitization to the hapten diphenylcyclopropenone (DPC). The source of these receptors is a man aged 40-49 years with alopecia areata. Some clones in this sample may be carry-over from other donors' samples. CDR3s include the opening cysteine and the closing phenylalanine or tryptophan. Each record gives: clone size, J gene, D gene, V gene, CDR3 protein, CDR3 DNA. D genes are given only for firm matches. Clone size appears in some rows only: once, few, many, or a class for an expanded clone.

size: .
J: TRBJ2-4
D: TRBD2
V: TRBV28
CDR3: CASSSGFPGLAPSSGSKNIQYF
DNA: TGTGCCAGCAGTTCAGGGTTTCCAGGACTAGCGCCTAGCAGCGGGTCCAAAAACATTCAGTACTTC

size: few
J: TRBJ2-2
D: TRBD2
V: TRBV7-3
CDR3: CASSSTVAGAGELFF
DNA: TGTGCCAGCAGCTCTACAGTAGCGGGAGCGGGGGAGCTGTTTTTT

size: .
J: TRBJ1-2
D: .
V: TRBV7-3
CDR3: CASSPDRNYGYTF
DNA: TGTGCCAGCAGCCCCGACAGGAACTATGGCTACACCTTC

size: .
J: TRBJ2-3
D: TRBD2
V: TRBV6-5
CDR3: CASSYSSGDVTDTQYF
DNA: TGTGCCAGCAGTTACTCAAGCGGGGACGTCACAGATACGCAGTATTTT

size: .
J: TRBJ2-1
D: TRBD1
V: TRBV18
CDR3: CASSPRDRILNEQFF
DNA: TGTGCCAGCTCACCCCGGGACAGGATCCTTAATGAGCAGTTCTTC

size: few
J: TRBJ2-1
D: TRBD2
V: TRBV19
CDR3: CASTPRLAGVNEQFF
DNA: TGTGCCAGTACCCCACGACTAGCGGGAGTCAATGAGCAGTTCTTC

size: .
J: TRBJ2-5
D: TRBD1
V: TRBV28
CDR3: CASSPGTGEETQYF
DNA: TGTGCCAGCAGCCCCGGGACAGGGGAAGAGACCCAGTACTTC

size: .
J: TRBJ1-5
D: .
V: TRBV7-9
CDR3: CASSFGGGDQPQHF
DNA: TGTGCCAGCAGCTTTGGGGGGGGTGATCAGCCCCAGCATTTT

size: few
J: TRBJ1-2
D: .
V: TRBV6-5
CDR3: CASSSPSTYGYTF
DNA: TGTGCCAGCAGTTCCCCAAGTACCTATGGCTACACCTTC

size: .
J: TRBJ2-3
D: TRBD2
V: TRBV6-4
CDR3: CASSDGAEGLELDTQYF
DNA: TGTGCCAGCAGTGACGGTGCGGAAGGACTAGAGTTGGATACGCAGTATTTT

size: .
J: TRBJ1-1
D: .
V: TRBV20-1
CDR3: CSARGGSTEAFF
DNA: TGCAGTGCTAGAGGCGGCAGCACTGAAGCTTTCTTT

size: .
J: TRBJ2-7
D: .
V: TRBV28
CDR3: CASRRTTSYEQYF
DNA: TGTGCCAGCAGGCGGACAACCTCCTACGAGCAGTACTTC

size: .
J: TRBJ2-7
D: TRBD2
V: TRBV6-1
CDR3: CASSATSGRTYEQYF
DNA: TGTGCCAGCAGCGCCACTAGCGGGAGAACCTACGAGCAGTACTTC